Listed here are 22 T cell receptor beta chains from one sample, sequenced in a study of a mutant IDH1 vaccine in newly diagnosed glioma. Using immunoSEQ multiplex PCR, the repertoire was profiled, and TCRdb retains in-frame clones only, with some absent. The sample lists roughly 99,000 clones, 70% to 90% occurring once. The time point here: baseline, week 1 (first vaccination visit). Documented treatment: pre-vaccination baseline after standard-of-care therapy. The sequencing here drew on PBMCs, taken from a glioma patient treated with radiotherapy, temozolomide or both. Receptor source: a woman aged 50 to 60 with glioma.

The V gene is TRBV19, the J gene TRBJ2-1; D call uncertain. CDR3 length: 13 amino acids. Trimming pared 0 bases from V and 10 bases from J, leaving 10 bases between. The germline V gene encodes CDR1 LNHDA and CDR2 SQIVND (reference sequence). DNA of the CDR3: TGTGCCAGTAGTATAGATCAAGGGAAGGAGCAGTTCTTC. It specifies CASSIDQGKEQFF.

This rearrangement joins TRBV28 to TRBJ2-7, with D possibly matching TRBD1 (5 bases). Germline values: CDR1 MDHEN, CDR2 SYDVKM. This CDR3 contains 13 residues. Trimming took off 7 bases at V and 6 bases at J, with 16 bases between the two ends. In DNA, the CDR3 is TGTGCCAGCACCTGGGGCATATCCCGCGAGCAGTACTTC. Translated, it gives CASTWGISREQYF.

The chain uses TRBV28 and TRBJ1-1; TRBD1 aligns across 10 bases. Losses at the gene ends were 4 bases for V and 6 bases for J; bases not matched to a gene: 20. Germline CDR1 and CDR2: MDHEN and SYDVKM. This CDR3 is 19 amino acids long. The CDR3 sequence is CASSYSNDRGPHAGSEAFF. For the CDR3, the DNA is TGTGCCAGCAGTTACAGTAACGACAGGGGGCCGCATGCGGGGTCTGAAGCTTTCTTT.

This clone was seen just once. The chain employs TRBV28 and TRBJ1-2, with 9 bases identical to TRBD1. The CDR3 spans 13 residues. Trimming cost V 4 bases and J 8 bases; bases outside gene matches: 5. CDR1 and CDR2 (germline): MDHEN, SYDVKM. Here the CDR3 DNA reads TGTGCCAGCAGTTCGACAGGGGGGAGGGGCTACACCTTC. This gives the protein CASSSTGGRGYTF.

This chain uses TRBV5-1 with TRBJ2-7; D uncertain. Trimming took off 2 bases at V and 3 bases at J, with 9 bases between the two ends. The CDR3 is 13 residues long. Germline CDR1 is SGHRS and CDR2 is YFSETQ. CDR3: CASSFRSNYEQYF. CDR3 DNA sequence: TGCGCCAGCAGCTTTAGGTCGAACTACGAGCAGTACTTC.

This chain connects TRBV5-1 to TRBJ1-2; D is unresolved. The CDR3 contains 14 residues. The germline V and J ends were trimmed by 0 bases and 2 bases, with 8 bases remaining between them. Germline CDR1 SGHRS, CDR2 YFSETQ. The CDR3 spells CASSLDNGNYGYTF. As DNA, the CDR3 is TGCGCCAGCAGCTTGGACAATGGAAACTATGGCTACACCTTC.

This chain uses TRBV5-1 with TRBJ1-2, with D uncertain. With 2 bases removed from V and 4 bases from J, the gap between germline ends came to 12 bases. The CDR3 consists of 14 residues. In germline, CDR1 is SGHRS, CDR2 YFSETQ. CDR3 DNA sequence: TGCGCCAGCAGCTTTAGCCAGGCGGTCTATGGCTACACCTTC. This encodes CASSFSQAVYGYTF.

This clone was observed a single time. This chain uses TRBV4-1 with TRBJ1-5; D remains unclear. Trimming stripped 5 bases from V and 3 bases from J, with 20 bases between. The germline CDR1 and CDR2 sequences are MGHRA and YSYEKL. CDR3 length equals 17 residues. CDR3 region: CASSYRSRHGDNQPQHF. The CDR3 DNA reads TGCGCCAGCAGCTACAGAAGTCGGCACGGTGACAATCAGCCCCAGCATTTT.

This clone was seen only once. The chain employs TRBV4-2 and TRBJ2-2; unclear D gene. Trimming cost V 0 bases and J 2 bases, with 10 bases left between them. CDR1 and CDR2 from the germline V gene are LGHNA and YNFKEQ. This CDR3 region has 16 residues. For the CDR3, the DNA is TGTGCCAGCAGCCAAGAGGTAGGGTCTAACACCGGGGAGCTGTTTTTT. Encoded protein: CASSQEVGSNTGELFF.

The gene calls are TRBV6-5 and TRBJ2-7; D is possibly TRBD2 (5 bases). The CDR3 is 15 amino acids. Germline-derived CDR1 and CDR2 are MNHEY and SVGAGI. V was clipped by 0 bases and J by 0 bases, with 9 bases between them. The CDR3 coding sequence is TGTGCCAGCAGTTACTCGGATAGCGACTCCTACGAGCAGTACTTC. Its protein is CASSYSDSDSYEQYF.

The V and J genes are TRBV28 and TRBJ2-2; D call uncertain. Germline CDR1 is MDHEN and CDR2 is SYDVKM. V was pared by 3 bases and J by 4 bases, with 9 bases between. The CDR3 has 14 amino acids. The CDR3 is CASSFRNPTGELFF. The CDR3 region has the DNA TGTGCCAGCAGTTTCCGGAACCCCACCGGGGAGCTGTTTTTT.

This clone was observed a few times. V and J are TRBV5-4 and TRBJ2-7; D perhaps matches TRBD2 (6 bases). Germline V gene lookup returns CDR1 SGHNT and CDR2 YYREEE (reference sequence). The CDR3 loop spans 14 amino acids. V lost 0 bases, J lost 3 bases, and 10 bases lay in between. The CDR3 sequence is CASSLGGRSYEQYF. The CDR3 DNA is TGTGCCAGCAGCTTGGGTGGGAGGAGCTACGAGCAGTACTTC.

This clone came up once. This chain connects TRBV29-1 to TRBJ1-5; the match to TRBD1 covers 10 bases. Germline values: CDR1 SQVTM, CDR2 ANQGSEA. Trimming at V came to 6 bases and at J to 4 bases, leaving 6 bases not matched to a gene. The CDR3 has 14 amino acids. CDR3 nucleotides: TGCAGCGTCCCCGGGACAGGGGTTAATCAGCCCCAGCATTTT. Its translation: CSVPGTGVNQPQHF.

The CDR3 is CASSQTNEQFF. The DNA of the CDR3 is TGTGCCAGCAGTCAGACCAATGAGCAGTTCTTC. The V gene is TRBV27, the J gene TRBJ2-1; the D is unclear. The CDR3 consists of 11 residues. The V and J ends lost 5 bases and 6 bases respectively, with 5 bases between them. Per germline, CDR1 MNHEY and CDR2 SMNVEV (reference sequence).

This clone was found a few times. The J gene is TRBJ1-4, the V gene TRBV5-1; D is uncertain. V was cut by 3 bases and J by 4 bases, with 10 bases left in between. The CDR3 is 14 residues long. The germline gives CDR1 SGHRS, CDR2 YFSETQ. The CDR3 DNA reads as TGCGCCAGCAGCTCCCGGGGAGATAATGAAAAACTGTTTTTT. Translated, it gives CASSSRGDNEKLFF.

The chain is built from TRBV5-1 and TRBJ2-7, with a possible D match to TRBD2 (5 bases). Trimming removed 3 bases from V and 4 bases from J, with 11 bases in between. The germline V gene has CDR1 SGHRS and CDR2 YFSETQ. The CDR3 has 13 residues. The CDR3 sequence: CASSSRGSYEQYF. CDR3 DNA sequence: TGCGCCAGCAGCTCCCGAGGGTCTTACGAGCAGTACTTC.

The CDR3 sequence is CASSLSGDQPQHF. In DNA form, the CDR3 reads TGTGCCAGCAGCTTAAGTGGGGATCAGCCCCAGCATTTT. The V and J genes are TRBV7-6 and TRBJ1-5, with D unresolved. This CDR3 is built from 13 residues. CDR1 and CDR2 from the germline V gene are SGHVS and FNYEAQ. The V gene lost 2 bases and the J gene lost 5 bases, with 7 bases spanning the gap.

This chain joins TRBV2 and TRBJ2-1; D perhaps matches TRBD2 (5 bases). The V end lost 4 bases, the J end lost 15 bases, and 16 bases lay between the germline ends. This CDR3 spans 12 amino acids. In germline, CDR1 is SNHLY, CDR2 FYNNEI. The DNA for the CDR3 is TGTGCCAGCAGTGCTTCTGTCGCTAGCTGGTTCTTC. This translates into CASSASVASWFF.

This clone was picked up a small number of times. The chain combines TRBV6-5 with TRBJ2-7; perhaps TRBD2 as D (5 bases). V was shortened by 6 bases and J by 9 bases, with 18 bases between the two germline ends. The germline V gene encodes CDR1 MNHEY and CDR2 SVGAGI. This CDR3 contains 13 residues. In DNA, the CDR3 is TGTGCCAGCAGATATCGGGGAAGTCTCCGGCAGTACTTC. Protein sequence: CASRYRGSLRQYF.

V and J are TRBV5-4 and TRBJ2-7, with 8 positions matching TRBD2. The CDR3 consists of 14 residues. The germline CDR1 and CDR2 sequences are SGHNT and YYREEE (reference sequence). V lost 4 bases, J lost 1 base, and 4 bases stayed unmatched. The DNA of the CDR3 is TGTGCCAGCAGCCCGGGAGGGGAATCCTACGAGCAGTACTTC. Its translation: CASSPGGESYEQYF.

This sequence joins TRBV2 and TRBJ1-5, with 8 positions matching TRBD1. Germline loops: CDR1 SNHLY, CDR2 FYNNEI. The CDR3 runs to 13 residues. Trimming removed 9 bases from V and 0 bases from J; junction bases left unmatched: 1. CDR3 coding DNA: TGTGCCAGTGACAGGGGTAGCAATCAGCCCCAGCATTTT. Its protein product is CASDRGSNQPQHF.

This chain joins TRBV28 and TRBJ1-3, with D unresolved. In germline, CDR1 is MDHEN, CDR2 SYDVKM. V lost 4 bases, J lost 0 bases, and 4 bases lay in between. The length of the CDR3 is 13 residues. The CDR3 protein is CASSWGSGNTIYF. The CDR3 region has the DNA TGTGCCAGCAGTTGGGGCTCTGGAAACACCATATATTTT.